This TCR beta chain stems from a study of cytomegalovirus exposure and HLA in healthy donors. PCR used 60 Vbeta primers and 13 Jbeta primers. This table comes from immunoSEQ multiplex PCR, and its TCRdb copy is limited to in-frame clones, with some not included. The repertoire holds around 170,000 clones, with about four fifths as singletons. V dropped 7 bases and J dropped 5 bases, with 29 bases sitting between them. The CDR3 has 18 amino acids. CDR1 SGHRS and CDR2 YFSETQ come from the germline V gene. In its sample, this clone was seen once. The clonotype originates from a woman in her forties or fifties in good health and CMV-seropositive. V is TRBV5-1 and J is TRBJ2-3; possible D gene TRBD2, 6 bases. Sequencing was carried out using PBMCs. The DNA of the CDR3 is TGCGCCAGCTCCCCGCCTACTATTAGCGGTAGGTCCAGAGATACGCAGTATTTT. Amino acid sequence: CASSPPTISGRSRDTQYF.